This TCR beta chain was captured in a study of beta chain features in type 1 diabetes. At the level of the study: Patients were similar to healthy donors in age and gender (as well as in cell yields).

Sequencing targeted expressed TCRB transcripts, as all isolated RNA had been reverse transcribed. Profiling relied on immunoSEQ multiplex PCR, and the TCRdb table lists in-frame clones only, not all of them. The data show approximately 360,000 clones, around 12% seen once. Study-wide points: Type 1 diabetes patients had TCRB CDR3s that were shorter (moderately but significantly so) in all four CD4+ subsets. Compared with healthy donors, patients appeared to share more similar naive, central memory and regulatory TCRB repertoires. Equally in patients and controls, shorter templates might have been favored by PCR.

Of note for this clone: Its antigen is as yet unknown.

Sorting that relied on CD45RO/CCR7/CD25/CD127/CD95/CD27 yielded CD4+ naive, central memory, regulatory and stem cell-like memory cells. Germline CDR1 and CDR2: LNHDA and SQIVND (reference sequence). Trimming pared 3 bases from V and 5 bases from J, leaving 7 bases between. The CDR3 extends over 12 amino acids. The chain combines TRBV19 with TRBJ1-2, with a weak D call TRBD1 (5 bases). The TCR sequence derives from a woman between 18 and 30 years old with type 1 diabetes. The sequencing input was naive CD4+ T cells from blood. CDR3 residues: CASSMTDYGYTF. Here the CDR3 DNA reads TGTGCCAGTAGTATGACAGATTATGGCTACACCTTC. The full variable domain, in which reference TRBV19 and TRBJ1-2 provide the parts outside the CDR3, is DGGITQSPKYLFRKEGQNVTLSCEQNLNHDAMYWYRQDPGQGLRLIYYSQIVNDFQKGDIAEGYSVSREKKESFPLTVTSAQKNPTAFYLCASSMTDYGYTFGSGTRLTVV.